This T cell receptor (beta chain) was identified during a study of blood T cell repertoires in COVID-19 (dated by TCRdb to 2019 to 2021). For the study in its entirety: Samples from collaborators originated in the United States, Italy and Spain and spanned both the acute and convalescent phases of COVID-19. Where HLA class I and class II types were available, the types were taken from metadata supplied by the sample provider, not from assay-based typing. Subjects who had been exposed to COVID-19, were actively infected with it, or had recovered from it provided the deeply sampled blood TCRbeta repertoires that made up the dataset. Samples came from the ongoing ImmuneRACE study (first 160 participants) plus 1,254 subjects from 6 global collaborators. The sample metadata nearly always contained a de-identified subject ID, COVID-19 status, age in years and sex. The repertoires were released in a freely available public database intended as a resource for research on the immune response to SARS-CoV-2. The material from the prospective study consisted of cDNA or gDNA derived from T cells, B-cell-depleted T cells, or PBMCs.

The CDR3 goes from the cysteine to the phenylalanine over 14 residues. The retained sequence is limited to the CDR3, 42 bases, with the frame set at the first base. V and J are trimmed by 1 base and 3 bases, and the gene matches miss 3 bases of the junction. Reading the germline V gene gives CDR1 MGHRA and CDR2 YSYEKL. The study at large found these results: The amount of clinical and demographic metadata varied by source and participant and was provided uncurated.

Participants in the prospective study were aged roughly 18 to 89 years, lived in under 30 United States geographic areas, and enrolled through a virtual design. To assign participants to cohorts, the prospective study relied on clinical history that participants themselves reported in a screening survey and a study questionnaire. For ImmuneRACE Cohort 3, a participant was defined as recovered based on two consecutive negative NP/OP PCR tests, clearance by a healthcare professional, or resolution of symptoms. In the prospective study, mobile phlebotomists collected whole blood, serum and a nasopharyngeal or oropharyngeal swab from each participant. Over a roughly 2-month period, participants in the prospective study had the option of providing additional blood draws and questionnaires. Blood samples from the prospective study were shipped frozen or at room temperature prior to DNA extraction. TCRbeta CDR3 regions were amplified from genomic DNA by means of the immunoSEQ Assay, a bias-controlled multiplex PCR. The study's own analysis went as follows. The number of nucleated cells in each sample was estimated from the amplification of reference gene primers within the assay. To quantify the absolute abundance of each unique TCRbeta CDR3 rearrangement, sequence reads were collapsed and filtered. For each sample, productive Simpson clonality was calculated by taking the square root of Simpson's diversity index across productive rearrangements. What TCRdb holds here is the immuneACCESS table cut down to in-frame rearrangements. Part of the clones is not present; checked against another copy, under half of the missing clones reflect an unresolved V gene, and the others are unexplained. V and J calls and clone size come straight from that table; D and trimming were deduced from the DNA. Counted in this sample were about 350,000 clones; about 90% of them appeared once. In total, the top ten clones hold about 3% of the sample.

About this clone: Its antigen is currently not known. Base qualities are not recorded, but no much larger clone differs from it by a single base.

This chain is built from TRBV4-1 and TRBJ2-7, with 7 bases matching TRBD2. This clonotype originated in a woman aged 25 to 39 who had recovered from COVID-19. The sample taken for sequencing was PBMCs or T cells enriched from blood (not recorded which). The CDR3 in this case is CASSQGEGGYEQYF. The DNA is TGCGCCAGCAGCCAAGGGGAGGGTGGCTACGAGCAGTACTTC.